This TCR beta chain originates from a study of T-cell reconstitution after alpha-beta-depleted transplantation in children. This CDR3 has 15 residues. V was cut by 4 bases and J by 5 bases, with 16 bases left in between. Germline V CDR1 and CDR2: LGHDT, YNNKEL (reference sequence). This clonotype was recorded at least ten times. During its preparation, the TCRbeta library received unique molecular identifiers. TCRdb reprocessed the PCR reads via MiXCR and lists one record per CDR3 protein. Of hundreds of thousands of distinct CDR3 sequences in the sample, 11% are singletons; the top ten hold around 20%.

V usage is TRBV3-1 and J usage is TRBJ2-3; possibly TRBD1 for D (5 bases). This TCR was recovered from a male patient under 10 years old who had a stem cell transplant for chronic granulomatous disease, so the T cells may come from the graft donor. The sample here was peripheral blood, taken 180 days after TCRalphabeta/CD19-depleted stem cell transplant. CDR3: CASSLGAHGIDTQYF. CDR3 DNA: TGTGCCAGCAGCCTTGGGGCGCATGGTATAGATACGCAGTATTTT.